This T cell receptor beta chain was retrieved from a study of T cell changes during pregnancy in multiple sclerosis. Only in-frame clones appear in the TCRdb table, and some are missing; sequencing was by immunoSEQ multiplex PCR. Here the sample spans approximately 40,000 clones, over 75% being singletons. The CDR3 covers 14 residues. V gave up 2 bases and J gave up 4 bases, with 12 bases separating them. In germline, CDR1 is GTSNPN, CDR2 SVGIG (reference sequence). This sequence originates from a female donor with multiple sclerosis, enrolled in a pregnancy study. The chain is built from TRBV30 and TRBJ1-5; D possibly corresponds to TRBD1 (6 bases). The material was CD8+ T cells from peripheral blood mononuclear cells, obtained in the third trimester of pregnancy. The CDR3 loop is CAWSLGQINQPQHF. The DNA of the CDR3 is TGTGCCTGGAGTTTAGGACAGATTAATCAGCCCCAGCATTTT.